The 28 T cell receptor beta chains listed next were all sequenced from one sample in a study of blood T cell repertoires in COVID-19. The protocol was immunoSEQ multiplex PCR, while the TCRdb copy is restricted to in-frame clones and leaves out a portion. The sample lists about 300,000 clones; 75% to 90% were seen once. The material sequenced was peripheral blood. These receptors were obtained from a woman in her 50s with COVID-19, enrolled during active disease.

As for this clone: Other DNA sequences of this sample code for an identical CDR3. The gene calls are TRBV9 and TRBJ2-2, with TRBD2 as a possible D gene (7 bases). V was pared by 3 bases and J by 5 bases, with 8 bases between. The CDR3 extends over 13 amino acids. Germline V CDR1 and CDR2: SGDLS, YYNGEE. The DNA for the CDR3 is TGTGCCAGCAGCGAGGGGGGGACCGGGGAGCTGTTTTTT. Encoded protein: CASSEGGTGELFF. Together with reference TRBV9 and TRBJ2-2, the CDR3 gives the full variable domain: DSGVTQTPKHLITATGQRVTLRCSPRSGDLSVYWYQQSLDQGLQFLIQYYNGEERAKGNILERFSAQQFPDLHSELNLSSLELGDSALYFCASSEGGTGELFFGEGSRLTVL.

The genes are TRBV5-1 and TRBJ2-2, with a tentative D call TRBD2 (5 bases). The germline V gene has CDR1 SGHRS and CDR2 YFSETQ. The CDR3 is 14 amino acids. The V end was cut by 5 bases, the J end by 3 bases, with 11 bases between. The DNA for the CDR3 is TGCGCCAGCAGGTGGTCAGCGGACACCGGGGAGCTGTTTTTT. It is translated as CASRWSADTGELFF.

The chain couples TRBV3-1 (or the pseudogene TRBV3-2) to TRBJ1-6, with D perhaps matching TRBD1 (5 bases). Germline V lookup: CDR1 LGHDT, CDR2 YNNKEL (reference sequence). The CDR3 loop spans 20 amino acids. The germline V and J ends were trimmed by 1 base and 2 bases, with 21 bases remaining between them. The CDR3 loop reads CASSQVIGTTTIAYNSPLHF. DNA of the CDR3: TGTGCCAGCAGCCAAGTCATAGGGACTACTACGATCGCCTATAATTCACCCCTCCACTTT.

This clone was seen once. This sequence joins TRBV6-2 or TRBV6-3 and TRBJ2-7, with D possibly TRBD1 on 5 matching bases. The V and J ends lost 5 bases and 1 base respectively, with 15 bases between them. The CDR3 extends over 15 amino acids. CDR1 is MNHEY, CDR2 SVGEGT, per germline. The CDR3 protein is CASSVDTRPSYEQYF. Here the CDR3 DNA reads TGTGCCAGCAGTGTGGACACCAGGCCTTCCTACGAGCAGTACTTC.

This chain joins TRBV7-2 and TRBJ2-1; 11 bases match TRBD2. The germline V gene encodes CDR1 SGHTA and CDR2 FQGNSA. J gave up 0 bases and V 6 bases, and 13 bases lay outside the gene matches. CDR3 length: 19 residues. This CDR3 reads CASSSKTGTSGSSYNEQFF. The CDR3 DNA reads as TGTGCCAGCAGTTCAAAAACCGGGACTAGCGGCAGCTCCTACAATGAGCAGTTCTTC.

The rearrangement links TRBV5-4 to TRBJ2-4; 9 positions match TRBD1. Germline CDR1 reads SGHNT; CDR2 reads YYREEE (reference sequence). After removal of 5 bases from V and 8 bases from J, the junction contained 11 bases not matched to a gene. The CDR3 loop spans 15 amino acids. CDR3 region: CASRRDREMGDIQYF. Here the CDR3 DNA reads TGTGCCAGCAGGAGGGACAGGGAGATGGGTGACATTCAGTACTTC. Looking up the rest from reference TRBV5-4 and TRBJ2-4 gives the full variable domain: ETGVTQSPTHLIKTRGQQVTLRCSSQSGHNTVSWYQQALGQGPQFIFQYYREEENGRGNFPPRFSGLQFPNYSSELNVNALELDDSALYLCASRRDREMGDIQYFGAGTRLSVL.

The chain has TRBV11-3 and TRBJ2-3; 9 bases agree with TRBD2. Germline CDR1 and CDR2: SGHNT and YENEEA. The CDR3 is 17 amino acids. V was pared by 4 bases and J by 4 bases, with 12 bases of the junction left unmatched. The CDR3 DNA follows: TGTGCCAGCAGCTCCCTCGTGCTAGCGGGAAGGTCAGATACGCAGTATTTT. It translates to CASSSLVLAGRSDTQYF. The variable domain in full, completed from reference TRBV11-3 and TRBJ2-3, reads EAGVVQSPRYKIIEKKQPVAFWCNPISGHNTLYWYLQNLGQGPELLIRYENEEAVDDSQLPKDRFSAERLKGVDSTLKIQPAELGDSAVYLCASSSLVLAGRSDTQYFGPGTRLTVL.

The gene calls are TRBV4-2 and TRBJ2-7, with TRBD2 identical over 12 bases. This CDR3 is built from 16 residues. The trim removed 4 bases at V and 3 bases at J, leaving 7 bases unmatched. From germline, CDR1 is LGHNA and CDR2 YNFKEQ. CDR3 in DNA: TGTGCCAGCAGCCCCATGGCTAGCGGGAGGGACTACGAGCAGTACTTC. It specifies CASSPMASGRDYEQYF.

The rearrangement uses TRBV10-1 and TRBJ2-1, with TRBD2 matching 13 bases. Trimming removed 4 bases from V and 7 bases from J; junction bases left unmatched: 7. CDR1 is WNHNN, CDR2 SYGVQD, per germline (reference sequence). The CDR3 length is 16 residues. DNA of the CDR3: TGCGCCAGCAGTGGGCGACTAGCGGGAGGAAGGAATGAGCAGTTCTTC. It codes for CASSGRLAGGRNEQFF.

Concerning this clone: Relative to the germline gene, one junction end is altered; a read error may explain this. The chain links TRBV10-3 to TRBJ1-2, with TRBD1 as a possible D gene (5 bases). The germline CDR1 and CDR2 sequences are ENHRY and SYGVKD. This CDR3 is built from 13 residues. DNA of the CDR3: TGTGCCATCAGTGAAGGGGCAGGTATCGGTTGGGCCTTC. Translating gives CAISEGAGIGWAF.

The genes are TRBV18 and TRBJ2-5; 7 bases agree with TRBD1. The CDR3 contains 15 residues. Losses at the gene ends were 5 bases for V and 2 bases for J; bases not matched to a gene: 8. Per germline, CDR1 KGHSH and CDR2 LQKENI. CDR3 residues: CASSMIQGQQETQYF. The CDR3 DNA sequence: TGTGCCAGCTCAATGATACAGGGACAGCAAGAGACCCAGTACTTC.

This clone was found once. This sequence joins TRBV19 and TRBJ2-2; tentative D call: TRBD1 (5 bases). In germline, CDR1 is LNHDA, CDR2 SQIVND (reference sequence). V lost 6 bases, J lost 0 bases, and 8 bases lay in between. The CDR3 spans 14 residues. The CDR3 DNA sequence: TGTGCCAGTAGGCCACAGGCGAACACCGGGGAGCTGTTTTTT. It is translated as CASRPQANTGELFF.

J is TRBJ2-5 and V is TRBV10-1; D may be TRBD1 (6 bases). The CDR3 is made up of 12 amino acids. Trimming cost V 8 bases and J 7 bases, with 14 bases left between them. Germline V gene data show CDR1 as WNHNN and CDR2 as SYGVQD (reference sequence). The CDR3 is CASEDRVGTQYF. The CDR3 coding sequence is TGCGCCAGCGAGGACAGAGTCGGGACCCAGTACTTC.

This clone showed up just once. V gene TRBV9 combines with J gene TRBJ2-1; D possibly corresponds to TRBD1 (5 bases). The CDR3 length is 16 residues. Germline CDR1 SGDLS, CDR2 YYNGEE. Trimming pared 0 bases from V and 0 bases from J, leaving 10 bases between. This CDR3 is CASSVVADSSYNEQFF. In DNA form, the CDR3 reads TGTGCCAGCAGCGTAGTAGCCGACAGCTCCTACAATGAGCAGTTCTTC.

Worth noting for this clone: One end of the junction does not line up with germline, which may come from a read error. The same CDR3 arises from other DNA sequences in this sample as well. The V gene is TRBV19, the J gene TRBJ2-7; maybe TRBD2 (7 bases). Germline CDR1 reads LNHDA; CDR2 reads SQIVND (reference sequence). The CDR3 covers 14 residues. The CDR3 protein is CASSKEGGGYEQYF. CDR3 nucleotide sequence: TGTGCCAGTAGTAAGGAAGGGGGAGGGTACGAGCAGTATTTC.

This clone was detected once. The CDR3 DNA is TGTGCCAGCTCACGCCAGACTAGCGGGAGAGCTGGGGCCAACGTCCTGACTTTC. It specifies CASSRQTSGRAGANVLTF. The chain recombines TRBV18 with TRBJ2-6; 12 bases are shared with TRBD2. Germline V gene sequence: CDR1 KGHSH, CDR2 LQKENI. The CDR3 covers 18 residues. V lost 4 bases to trimming and J lost 2 bases; unmatched junction nucleotides: 6.

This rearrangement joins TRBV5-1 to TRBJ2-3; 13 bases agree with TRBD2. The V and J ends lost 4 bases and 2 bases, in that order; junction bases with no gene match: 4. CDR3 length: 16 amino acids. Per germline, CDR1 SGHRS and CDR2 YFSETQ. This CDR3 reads CASSLGLAGTTDTQYF. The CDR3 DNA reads TGCGCCAGCAGCCTGGGACTAGCGGGGACCACAGATACGCAGTATTTT. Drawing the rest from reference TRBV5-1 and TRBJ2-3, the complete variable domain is KAGVTQTPRYLIKTRGQQVTLSCSPISGHRSVSWYQQTPGQGLQFLFEYFSETQRNKGNFPGRFSGRQFSNSRSEMNVSTLELGDSALYLCASSLGLAGTTDTQYFGPGTRLTVL.

CDR3 DNA: TGTGCCAGCAGCTTGACTAGCGGCTCTGGGGCCAACGTCCTGACTTTC. It codes for CASSLTSGSGANVLTF. The chain is built from TRBV11-2 and TRBJ2-6, with 9 positions matching TRBD2. The trim removed 3 bases at V and 0 bases at J, leaving 0 bases unmatched. The germline gives CDR1 SGHAT, CDR2 FQNNGV. CDR3 length equals 16 residues. Full variable domain (missing parts from reference TRBV11-2 and TRBJ2-6): EAGVAQSPRYKIIEKRQSVAFWCNPISGHATLYWYQQILGQGPKLLIQFQNNGVVDDSQLPKDRFSAERLKGVDSTLKIQPAKLEDSAVYLCASSLTSGSGANVLTFGAGSRLTVL.

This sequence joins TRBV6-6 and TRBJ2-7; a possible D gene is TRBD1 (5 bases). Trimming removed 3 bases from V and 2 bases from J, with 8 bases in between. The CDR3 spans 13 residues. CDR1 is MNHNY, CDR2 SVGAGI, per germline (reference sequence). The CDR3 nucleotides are TGTGCCAGCAGTTATTTGACAGCCTACGAGCAGTACTTC. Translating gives CASSYLTAYEQYF.

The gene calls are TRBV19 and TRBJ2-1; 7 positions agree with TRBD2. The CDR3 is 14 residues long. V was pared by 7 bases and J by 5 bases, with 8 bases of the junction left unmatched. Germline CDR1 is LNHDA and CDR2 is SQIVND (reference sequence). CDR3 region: CASKGGSFHNEQFF. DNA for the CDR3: TGTGCCAGTAAGGGCGGGAGTTTTCACAATGAGCAGTTCTTC. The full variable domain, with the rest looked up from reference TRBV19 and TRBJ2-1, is DGGITQSPKYLFRKEGQNVTLSCEQNLNHDAMYWYRQDPGQGLRLIYYSQIVNDFQKGDIAEGYSVSREKKESFPLTVTSAQKNPTAFYLCASKGGSFHNEQFFGPGTRLTVL.

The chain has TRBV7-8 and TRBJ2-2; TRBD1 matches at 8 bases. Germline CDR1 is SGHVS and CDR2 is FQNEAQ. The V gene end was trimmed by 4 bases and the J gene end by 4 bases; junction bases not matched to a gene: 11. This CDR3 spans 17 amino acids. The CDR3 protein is CASSSLLDRETTGELFF. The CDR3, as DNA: TGTGCCAGCAGCTCCCTCCTGGACAGGGAGACCACCGGGGAGCTGTTTTTT.

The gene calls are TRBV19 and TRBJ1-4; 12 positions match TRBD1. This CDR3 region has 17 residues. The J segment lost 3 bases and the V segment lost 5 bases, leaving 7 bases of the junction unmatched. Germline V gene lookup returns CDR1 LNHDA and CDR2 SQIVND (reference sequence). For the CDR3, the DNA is TGTGCCAGTAGTGCCCGGGACAGGGGGCTGGCTAATGAAAAACTGTTTTTT. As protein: CASSARDRGLANEKLFF.

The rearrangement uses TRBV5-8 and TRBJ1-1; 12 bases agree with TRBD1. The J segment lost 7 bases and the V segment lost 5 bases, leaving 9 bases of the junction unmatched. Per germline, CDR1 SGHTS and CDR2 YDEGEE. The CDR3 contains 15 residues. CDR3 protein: CASSSGTGGFVEAFF. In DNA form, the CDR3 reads TGTGCCAGCAGTTCCGGGACAGGGGGCTTCGTTGAAGCTTTCTTT.

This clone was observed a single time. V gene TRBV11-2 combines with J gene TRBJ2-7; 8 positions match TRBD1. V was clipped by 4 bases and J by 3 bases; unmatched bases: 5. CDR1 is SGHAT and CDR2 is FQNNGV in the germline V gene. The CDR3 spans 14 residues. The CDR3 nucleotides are TGTGCCAGCAGCTCCCCGACAGGGGTCTACGAGCAGTACTTC. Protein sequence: CASSSPTGVYEQYF.

The chain's CDR3 is CAWTTGGSVGTDTQYF. In nucleotides, the CDR3 is TGTGCCTGGACCACCGGGGGGAGCGTTGGCACAGATACGCAGTATTTT. The genes are TRBV30 and TRBJ2-3, with 7 positions matching TRBD2. V shed 4 bases, J shed 1 base, and the junction held 11 bases outside the gene matches. CDR3 length: 16 amino acids. In germline, CDR1 is GTSNPN, CDR2 SVGIG (reference sequence).

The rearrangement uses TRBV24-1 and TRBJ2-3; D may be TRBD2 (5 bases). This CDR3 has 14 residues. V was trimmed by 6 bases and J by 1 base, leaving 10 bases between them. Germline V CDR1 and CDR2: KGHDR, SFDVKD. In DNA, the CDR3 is TGTGCCACCAGTCGGGGTGGGGGCACAGATACGCAGTATTTT. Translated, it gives CATSRGGGTDTQYF.

CDR3 residues: CASSFYRGQGTDTQYF. The CDR3 DNA reads as TGTGCCAGCAGCTTTTACAGGGGACAAGGCACAGATACGCAGTATTTT. This sequence joins TRBV11-2 and TRBJ2-3, with TRBD1 matching 7 bases. Germline V gives CDR1 SGHAT, CDR2 FQNNGV. The CDR3 runs 16 residues. V was clipped by 3 bases and J by 1 base; unmatched bases: 7.

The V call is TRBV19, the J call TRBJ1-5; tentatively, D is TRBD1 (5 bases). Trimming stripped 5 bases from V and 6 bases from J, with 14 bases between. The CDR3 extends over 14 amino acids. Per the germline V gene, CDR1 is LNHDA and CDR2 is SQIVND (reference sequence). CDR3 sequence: CASSDRQSSQPQHF. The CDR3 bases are TGTGCCAGTAGTGATCGACAGAGTAGTCAGCCCCAGCATTTT. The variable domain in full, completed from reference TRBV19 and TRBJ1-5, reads DGGITQSPKYLFRKEGQNVTLSCEQNLNHDAMYWYRQDPGQGLRLIYYSQIVNDFQKGDIAEGYSVSREKKESFPLTVTSAQKNPTAFYLCASSDRQSSQPQHFGDGTRLSIL.